The 8 T cell receptor beta chains in this list originate from one sample, sequenced in a study of blood T cells in healthy people across ages. Sample-barcoded 5' priming and a J-beta primer mix drove a second PCR of roughly 7 to 11 cycles. Each CDR3 protein gets one entry after TCRdb re-called the 5' RACE reads with MiXCR. The sample lists fewer than 1,000,000 distinct CDR3 sequences, around 45% occurring once. The source material was blood. These receptors all come from a man between 60 and 70 years old in good health.

The chain employs TRBV7-6 and TRBJ1-4, with 9 nucleotides matching TRBD1. Germline V CDR1 and CDR2: SGHVS, FNYEAQ. V was pared by 5 bases and J by 7 bases, with 14 bases of the junction left unmatched. The CDR3 is 17 amino acids. The CDR3 region is CASSRRPGTGSGEKLFF. CDR3 sequence (DNA): TGTGCCAGCAGCCGACGTCCCGGGACAGGGTCCGGTGAAAAACTGTTTTTT.

The V gene is TRBV7-2, the J gene TRBJ1-1; D not certain. CDR3 size: 16 residues. V dropped 3 bases and J dropped 4 bases, with 18 bases sitting between them. Germline CDR1 is SGHTA and CDR2 is FQGNSA. The CDR3, as DNA: TGTGCCAGCAGCTTGGCCTCCTTTGGGGTTAGCACTGAAGCTTTCTTT. It encodes CASSLASFGVSTEAFF. The full variable domain, its missing parts supplied by reference TRBV7-2 and TRBJ1-1, is GAGVSQSPSNKVTEKGKDVELRCDPISGHTALYWYRQSLGQGLEFLIYFQGNSAPDKSGLPSDRFSAERTGGSVSTLTIQRTQQEDSAVYLCASSLASFGVSTEAFFGQGTRLTVV.

The chain recombines TRBV9 with TRBJ1-2, with TRBD1 as a possible D gene (5 bases). This CDR3 contains 16 residues. The germline CDR1 and CDR2 sequences are SGDLS and YYNGEE. V lost 1 base and J 5 bases, leaving 18 bases between the germline ends. The CDR3 loop reads CASSVTPGSTVYGYTF. The CDR3 DNA reads TGTGCCAGCAGCGTAACCCCAGGGAGCACCGTTTATGGCTACACCTTC. The full variable domain, with the rest looked up from reference TRBV9 and TRBJ1-2, is DSGVTQTPKHLITATGQRVTLRCSPRSGDLSVYWYQQSLDQGLQFLIQYYNGEERAKGNILERFSAQQFPDLHSELNLSSLELGDSALYFCASSVTPGSTVYGYTFGSGTRLTVV.

The V gene is TRBV20-1, the J gene TRBJ1-5; no definite D call. The V gene's germline CDR1 is DFQATT and CDR2 SNEGSKA (reference sequence). The V gene lost 6 bases and the J gene lost 0 bases, with 15 bases spanning the gap. This CDR3 is 15 amino acids long. The CDR3, as DNA: TGCAGTGCCACAGACGTGAGGGATAGCAATCAGCCCCAGCATTTT. Its translation is CSATDVRDSNQPQHF.

This rearrangement joins TRBV27 to TRBJ2-7; 9 bases align to TRBD1. This CDR3 is built from 13 residues. Trimming took 8 bases from V and 5 from J; bases not matched to a gene: 7. Germline values: CDR1 MNHEY, CDR2 SMNVEV (reference sequence). The CDR3 loop is CASAGTGSNEQYF. The CDR3 DNA is TGTGCCAGCGCCGGGACAGGGTCCAACGAGCAGTACTTC.

CDR3 in DNA: TGTGCCAGCAGCCGAGGACAGGGGGGGACTAATTCACCCCTCCACTTT. This sequence encodes CASSRGQGGTNSPLHF. The chain joins TRBV7-2 to TRBJ1-6; 10 bases align to TRBD1. CDR3 size: 16 residues. V was pared by 5 bases and J by 6 bases, with 7 bases of the junction left unmatched. CDR1 and CDR2 from the germline V gene are SGHTA and FQGNSA.

J is TRBJ1-5 and V is TRBV24-1, with 11 bases that match TRBD1. Germline V gives CDR1 KGHDR, CDR2 SFDVKD. CDR3 length: 14 residues. The V and J ends lost 9 bases and 2 bases, in that order; junction bases with no gene match: 2. The CDR3, as DNA: TGTGCCACCGGGGGACAGGGGGGCAATCAGCCCCAGCATTTT. This codes for CATGGQGGNQPQHF.

This rearrangement joins TRBV7-8 to TRBJ2-1; D ambiguous. The germline gives CDR1 SGHVS, CDR2 FQNEAQ. V dropped 1 base and J dropped 8 bases, with 12 bases sitting between them. The CDR3 spans 14 residues. The CDR3: CASSLVVLGHEQFF. The DNA for the CDR3 is TGTGCCAGCAGCTTAGTAGTTCTGGGCCATGAGCAGTTCTTC.